A single sample is the source of the 28 T cell receptor beta chains below, sequenced in a study of cytomegalovirus exposure and HLA in healthy donors. PCR involved 60 Vbeta and 13 Jbeta primers. Here immunoSEQ multiplex PCR was the method, and the copy in TCRdb shows in-frame clones only, minus some. The profile shows around 220,000 clones, about 83% of them singletons. The sample comprised PBMCs. These receptor sequences come from a girl between 5 and 17 years old in good health and CMV-seronegative.

The chain is built from TRBV27 and TRBJ1-5, with 8 bases lining up with TRBD1. Germline lookup yields CDR1 MNHEY and CDR2 SMNVEV (reference sequence). Germline trimming cut 2 bases from V and 7 bases from J; bases unmatched to any gene: 10. The CDR3 spans 16 residues. In DNA, the CDR3 is TGTGCCAGCAGTTTACAAGGACAGGGCCTTGGGCAGCCCCAGCATTTT. This codes for CASSLQGQGLGQPQHF.

The rearrangement joins TRBV11-3 to TRBJ1-3; D gene uncertain. Germline CDR1 and CDR2: SGHNT and YENEEA. The CDR3 has 13 amino acids. V was trimmed by 0 bases and J by 7 bases, leaving 7 bases between them. In DNA, the CDR3 is TGTGCCAGCAGCTTAGACGCGCGGAACACCATATATTTT. Amino acid sequence: CASSLDARNTIYF.

This chain uses TRBV18 with TRBJ2-1; 12 nucleotides agree with TRBD2. Per germline, CDR1 KGHSH and CDR2 LQKENI. V trimming: 5 bases; J trimming: 0 bases; junction bases outside the gene matches: 2. The CDR3 consists of 16 residues. CDR3 in DNA: TGTGCCAGCTCAGCGACTAGCGGGAGCTCCTACAATGAGCAGTTCTTC. As protein: CASSATSGSSYNEQFF. Full variable domain (outside the CDR3, taken from reference TRBV18 and TRBJ2-1): NAGVMQNPRHLVRRRGQEARLRCSPMKGHSHVYWYRQLPEEGLKFMVYLQKENIIDESGMPKERFSAEFPKEGPSILRIQQVVRGDSAAYFCASSATSGSSYNEQFFGPGTRLTVL.

The rearrangement uses TRBV7-2 and TRBJ1-5; the match to TRBD1 covers 10 bases. The CDR3 spans 15 residues. The ends lost 6 bases at V and 7 bases at J; junction bases unmatched: 9. Looked up from germline, CDR1 is SGHTA and CDR2 is FQGNSA. Here the CDR3 reads CASRMTGGGGQPQHF. The DNA for the CDR3 is TGTGCCAGCAGGATGACAGGGGGCGGAGGACAGCCCCAGCATTTT.

This CDR3 is CASSVAGLAGLYEQYF. CDR3 nucleotides: TGTGCCAGCAGCGTAGCTGGACTAGCGGGCTTATACGAGCAGTACTTC. The J gene is TRBJ2-7, the V gene TRBV9; 11 bases map to TRBD2. CDR1 is SGDLS and CDR2 is YYNGEE in the germline V gene. Trimming removed 0 bases from V and 4 bases from J; junction bases left unmatched: 6. The CDR3 has 16 amino acids.

This clone was detected only a few times. This chain connects TRBV30 to TRBJ1-1; D uncertain. There are 10 residues in the CDR3. V was shortened by 2 bases and J by 13 bases, with 11 bases between the two germline ends. Per the germline V gene, CDR1 is GTSNPN and CDR2 is SVGIG (reference sequence). The CDR3 sequence: CAWSRLRGFF. In nucleotides, the CDR3 is TGTGCCTGGAGTCGGCTCCGGGGTTTCTTT.

The J gene is TRBJ1-2, the V gene TRBV10-3; possible D gene TRBD1, 5 bases. V lost 3 bases and J lost 1, with 9 bases in between. CDR1 is ENHRY, CDR2 SYGVKD, per germline. The CDR3 sequence is 14 residues long. The CDR3: CAISEHDSNYGYTF. In nucleotides, the CDR3 is TGTGCCATCAGTGAACACGACAGTAACTATGGCTACACCTTC.

This clone occurred once. V gene TRBV30 combines with J gene TRBJ2-3, with D possibly TRBD1 on 6 matching bases. The CDR3 length is 15 residues. Trimming pared 0 bases from V and 2 bases from J, leaving 12 bases between. CDR1 and CDR2 from the germline V gene are GTSNPN and SVGIG (reference sequence). The chain's CDR3 is CAWSVSRGFTDTQYF. The DNA for the CDR3 is TGTGCCTGGAGTGTCTCCAGGGGATTCACAGATACGCAGTATTTT.

J is TRBJ1-5 and V is TRBV19, with D possibly being TRBD1 (5 bases). The CDR3 contains 17 residues. V was cut by 0 bases and J by 2 bases, with 14 bases left in between. Germline V gene lookup returns CDR1 LNHDA and CDR2 SQIVND (reference sequence). CDR3 residues: CASSIDRGMSGNQPQHF. The CDR3 DNA reads as TGTGCCAGTAGTATAGATCGGGGGATGTCGGGCAATCAGCCCCAGCATTTT.

J is TRBJ2-1 and V is TRBV19; the match to TRBD2 covers 7 bases. Germline assignment: CDR1 LNHDA and CDR2 SQIVND (reference sequence). With V trimmed by 5 bases and J by 3 bases, 7 bases remained unmatched. The CDR3 loop spans 15 amino acids. CDR3 sequence: CASSVPGLFYNEQFF. The CDR3 DNA sequence: TGTGCCAGTAGTGTCCCGGGACTATTCTACAATGAGCAGTTCTTC.

V usage is TRBV5-5 and J usage is TRBJ2-7; weak D call: TRBD1 (6 bases). The CDR3 contains 16 residues. V lost 3 bases and J 1 base, leaving 17 bases between the germline ends. Germline V gene data show CDR1 as SGHKS and CDR2 as YYEKEE (reference sequence). CDR3 in amino acids: CASSWGGQRRSYEQYF. The CDR3 DNA sequence: TGTGCCAGCAGCTGGGGTGGACAGAGGAGATCCTACGAGCAGTACTTC.

The rearrangement uses TRBV30 and TRBJ2-7; D uncertain. Germline loops: CDR1 GTSNPN, CDR2 SVGIG (reference sequence). The CDR3 sequence is 14 residues long. V lost 2 bases, J lost 3 bases, and 14 bases lay in between. The DNA for the CDR3 is TGTGCCTGGAGTACCTGGAGCGCAAACTACGAGCAGTACTTC. Its translation: CAWSTWSANYEQYF. The full variable domain, its missing parts supplied by reference TRBV30 and TRBJ2-7, is SQTIHQWPATLVQPVGSPLSLECTVEGTSNPNLYWYRQAAGRGLQLLFYSVGIGQISSEVPQNLSASRPQDRQFILSSKKLLLSDSGFYLCAWSTWSANYEQYFGPGTRLTVT.

This clone is a singleton in its sample. The chain carries TRBV7-3 and TRBJ2-7; possibly TRBD1 for D (5 bases). The CDR3 is 15 residues long. Germline V gene lookup returns CDR1 SGHTA and CDR2 FQGTGA. V was shortened by 5 bases and J by 2 bases, with 16 bases between the two germline ends. CDR3 sequence: CASSLSFGAPYEQYF. The DNA for the CDR3 is TGTGCCAGCAGCCTCTCGTTTGGGGCCCCCTACGAGCAGTACTTC.

The J gene is TRBJ1-2, the V gene TRBV27; D is uncertain. Deletions cut 4 bases from V and 1 base from J, with 13 bases between. Germline V gene data show CDR1 as MNHEY and CDR2 as SMNVEV (reference sequence). CDR3 length: 15 amino acids. This CDR3 is CASSSNRGLNYGYTF. CDR3 bases: TGTGCCAGCAGTTCTAACAGAGGGCTTAACTATGGCTACACCTTC.

The chain employs TRBV5-1 and TRBJ2-5, with 7 bases aligning to TRBD1. From germline, CDR1 is SGHRS and CDR2 YFSETQ. The CDR3 is made up of 15 amino acids. With V trimmed by 7 bases and J by 2 bases, 11 bases remained unmatched. The CDR3 coding sequence is TGCGCCAGCGGCCCGTGGACAGGAGATCAAGAGACCCAGTACTTC. Encoded protein: CASGPWTGDQETQYF.

The chain has TRBV4-1 and TRBJ2-3; the match to TRBD2 covers 9 bases. This CDR3 spans 17 amino acids. CDR1 MGHRA and CDR2 YSYEKL come from the germline V gene. V dropped 0 bases and J dropped 3; count of bases not matched to a gene: 7. CDR3: CASSQDPSGTGTDTQYF. CDR3 DNA sequence: TGCGCCAGCAGCCAAGATCCTAGCGGGACGGGTACAGATACGCAGTATTTT.

The chain links TRBV28 to TRBJ2-1; TRBD2 might be the D (6 bases). This CDR3 has 14 residues. Germline CDR1 MDHEN, CDR2 SYDVKM. Trimming took off 5 bases at V and 3 bases at J, with 11 bases between the two ends. The CDR3: CASSPPGGYNEQFF. The CDR3 bases are TGTGCCAGCAGTCCCCCCGGGGGCTACAATGAGCAGTTCTTC.

This clone has just one count. The rearrangement links TRBV4-1 to TRBJ1-2; D gene unclear. Germline V gene sequence: CDR1 MGHRA, CDR2 YSYEKL. This CDR3 region has 17 residues. V was pared by 0 bases and J by 8 bases, with 22 bases between. The CDR3 sequence is CASSQDTFLVVGDGYTF. In nucleotides, the CDR3 is TGCGCCAGCAGCCAAGATACTTTTTTGGTGGTGGGAGACGGCTACACCTTC.

The V and J genes are TRBV18 and TRBJ2-1; 14 nucleotides line up with TRBD2. The CDR3 has 16 residues. The ends lost 3 bases at V and 7 bases at J; junction bases unmatched: 5. The germline V gene encodes CDR1 KGHSH and CDR2 LQKENI. The CDR3 nucleotides read TGTGCCAGCTCACCTACGGGACTAGCGGGAGCAAATGAGCAGTTCTTC. Translating gives CASSPTGLAGANEQFF.

The rearrangement links TRBV27 to TRBJ2-1; TRBD1 agrees at 7 bases. Germline CDR1 and CDR2: MNHEY and SMNVEV (reference sequence). The trim removed 5 bases at V and 9 bases at J, leaving 19 bases unmatched. This CDR3 is 17 amino acids long. The chain's CDR3 is CASSPKLEAGGRVEQFF. CDR3 coding DNA: TGTGCCAGCAGTCCCAAACTGGAGGCAGGGGGAAGGGTTGAGCAGTTCTTC.

This clone has a single count. The chain carries TRBV19 and TRBJ1-5; TRBD1 agrees at 9 bases. The ends lost 5 bases at V and 6 bases at J; junction bases unmatched: 8. CDR1 and CDR2 from the germline V gene are LNHDA and SQIVND (reference sequence). The CDR3 length is 15 residues. The CDR3 loop reads CASSHRDRASQPQHF. DNA of the CDR3: TGTGCCAGTAGTCACCGGGACAGGGCCTCTCAGCCCCAGCATTTT. Together with reference TRBV19 and TRBJ1-5, the CDR3 gives the full variable domain: DGGITQSPKYLFRKEGQNVTLSCEQNLNHDAMYWYRQDPGQGLRLIYYSQIVNDFQKGDIAEGYSVSREKKESFPLTVTSAQKNPTAFYLCASSHRDRASQPQHFGDGTRLSIL.

The V gene is TRBV5-4, the J gene TRBJ2-3; maybe TRBD2 (5 bases). V gave up 0 bases and J gave up 3 bases, with 14 bases separating them. Germline CDR1 and CDR2: SGHNT and YYREEE (reference sequence). This CDR3 region has 16 residues. The CDR3 region is CASSLGLAIGTDTQYF. The CDR3 DNA is TGTGCCAGCAGCTTGGGCCTAGCAATAGGTACAGATACGCAGTATTTT. The whole variable domain, remainder taken from reference TRBV5-4 and TRBJ2-3, is ETGVTQSPTHLIKTRGQQVTLRCSSQSGHNTVSWYQQALGQGPQFIFQYYREEENGRGNFPPRFSGLQFPNYSSELNVNALELDDSALYLCASSLGLAIGTDTQYFGPGTRLTVL.

The rearrangement links TRBV18 to TRBJ1-2; 7 bases map to TRBD1. V dropped 5 bases and J dropped 4; count of bases not matched to a gene: 7. Germline CDR1 reads KGHSH; CDR2 reads LQKENI. The CDR3 is 14 amino acids. This CDR3 is CASSNSTGVYGYTF. The CDR3 DNA reads TGTGCCAGCTCAAATAGTACAGGGGTCTATGGCTACACCTTC.

The V and J genes are TRBV4-3 and TRBJ2-5; 13 nucleotides agree with TRBD2. Germline CDR1 is LGHNA and CDR2 is YSLEER. The CDR3 is 15 residues long. V lost 3 bases, J lost 3 bases, and 1 base stayed unmatched. CDR3 nucleotide sequence: TGCGCCAGCAGCCATACTAGCGGGGGGGAAGAGACCCAGTACTTC. It specifies CASSHTSGGEETQYF.

This chain joins TRBV7-8 and TRBJ2-5; D possibly corresponds to TRBD2 (5 bases). This CDR3 comprises 13 residues. The V gene lost 3 bases and the J gene lost 4 bases, with 9 bases spanning the gap. Germline V gives CDR1 SGHVS, CDR2 FQNEAQ. The CDR3 DNA reads as TGTGCCAGCAGCTTGCGGGCTTCAGAGACCCAGTACTTC. Protein sequence: CASSLRASETQYF.

This chain connects TRBV6-5 to TRBJ2-7, with 11 bases lining up with TRBD2. Trimming at V came to 3 bases and at J to 6 bases, leaving 7 bases not matched to a gene. The CDR3 is 15 residues long. Germline loops: CDR1 MNHEY, CDR2 SVGAGI. CDR3 sequence reads: CASSYIAGGNSEQYF. DNA of the CDR3: TGTGCCAGCAGTTATATAGCGGGAGGGAATAGCGAGCAGTACTTC.

The table lists this clone with a count of one. J is TRBJ1-2 and V is TRBV5-1; the D gene is possibly TRBD1 (5 bases). The CDR3 contains 13 residues. The germline V and J ends were trimmed by 5 bases and 2 bases, with 10 bases remaining between them. In germline, CDR1 is SGHRS, CDR2 YFSETQ. CDR3 DNA: TGCGCCAGCAGTGAAGGACAAAACTATGGCTACACCTTC. Protein product: CASSEGQNYGYTF.

This clone has only one observation. J is TRBJ2-3 and V is TRBV10-3; 11 nucleotides match TRBD2. This CDR3 contains 16 residues. CDR1 and CDR2 from the germline V gene are ENHRY and SYGVKD. V lost 6 bases, J lost 5 bases, and 10 bases stayed unmatched. The CDR3 region is CAISFLSGGAGDTQYF. As DNA, the CDR3 is TGTGCCATCAGCTTTCTTAGCGGGGGGGCTGGAGATACGCAGTATTTT.